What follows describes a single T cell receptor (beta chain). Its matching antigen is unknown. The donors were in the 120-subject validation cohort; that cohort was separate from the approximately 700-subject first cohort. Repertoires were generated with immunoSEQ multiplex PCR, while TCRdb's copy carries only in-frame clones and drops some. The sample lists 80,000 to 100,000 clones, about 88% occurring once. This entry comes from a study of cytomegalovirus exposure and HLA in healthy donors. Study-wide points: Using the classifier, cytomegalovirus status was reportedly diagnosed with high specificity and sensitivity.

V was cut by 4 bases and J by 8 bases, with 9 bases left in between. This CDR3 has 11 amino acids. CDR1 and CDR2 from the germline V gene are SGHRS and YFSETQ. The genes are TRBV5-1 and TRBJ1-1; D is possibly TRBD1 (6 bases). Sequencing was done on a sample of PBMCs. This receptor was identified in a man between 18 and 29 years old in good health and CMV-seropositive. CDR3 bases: TGCGCCAGCAGCCAACAGGGCGAAGCTTTCTTT. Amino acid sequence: CASSQQGEAFF.